The 5 T cell receptor beta chains presented below share a single source sample, sequenced in a study of T-cell reconstitution after alpha-beta-depleted transplantation in children. TCRbeta library preparation incorporated unique molecular identifiers. TCRdb reprocessed the PCR reads via MiXCR and lists one record per CDR3 protein. The sample has fewer than 750,000 distinct CDR3 sequences; roughly 24% are singletons. This specimen was PBMCs, mostly from graft donor cells, taken 360 days after TCRalphabeta/CD19-depleted stem cell transplant. These receptors originate from a boy under three years old who had a stem cell transplant for acute myeloid leukemia, so the T cells may come from the graft donor.

The V and J genes are TRBV7-9 and TRBJ2-7, with D possibly matching TRBD2 (5 bases). V was pared by 2 bases and J by 7 bases, with 12 bases between. CDR1 SEHNR and CDR2 FQNEAQ come from the germline V gene (reference sequence). The CDR3 runs 13 residues. The CDR3 region has the DNA TGTGCCAGCAGCTTAAATGGACTTGGTGAGCAGTACTTC. Amino acids: CASSLNGLGEQYF.

The V call is TRBV9, the J call TRBJ2-2; D may be TRBD1 (6 bases). V dropped 1 base and J dropped 1 base, with 11 bases sitting between them. CDR1 is SGDLS and CDR2 is YYNGEE in the germline V gene. CDR3 length: 16 residues. The CDR3 DNA reads TGTGCCAGCAGCGTACGGACAGCCTTGAACACCGGGGAGCTGTTTTTT. Protein product: CASSVRTALNTGELFF.

This clonotype has only a few counts. The rearrangement joins TRBV20-1 to TRBJ1-5; tentative D call: TRBD1 (6 bases). CDR1 is DFQATT, CDR2 SNEGSKA, per germline (reference sequence). The CDR3 is 13 amino acids. V lost 3 bases and J 5 bases, leaving 11 bases between the germline ends. Here the CDR3 DNA reads TGCAGTGCTAGGACAGGTTACGATCAGCCCCAGCATTTT. Protein product: CSARTGYDQPQHF.

The chain carries TRBV20-1 and TRBJ1-5; TRBD1 might be the D (6 bases). The ends were cut back, 5 bases at V and 0 bases at J, with 14 bases in the middle. The CDR3 runs to 15 residues. Germline V lookup: CDR1 DFQATT, CDR2 SNEGSKA (reference sequence). This chain's CDR3 is CSALEQGLSNQPQHF. DNA for the CDR3: TGCAGTGCTTTAGAACAGGGCCTTAGCAATCAGCCCCAGCATTTT.

This clonotype has ten or more counts. One end of the junction fails to match germline, which may point to a read error. The rearrangement links TRBV10-3 to TRBJ1-6, with D perhaps matching TRBD1 (6 bases). Germline lookup yields CDR1 ENHRY and CDR2 SYGVKD. CDR3 length: 14 residues. The CDR3 sequence is CAISLTGYNSPLHF. The CDR3 DNA sequence: TGTGCCATCAGTCTTACAGGGTATAATTCCCCCCTCCACTTT.